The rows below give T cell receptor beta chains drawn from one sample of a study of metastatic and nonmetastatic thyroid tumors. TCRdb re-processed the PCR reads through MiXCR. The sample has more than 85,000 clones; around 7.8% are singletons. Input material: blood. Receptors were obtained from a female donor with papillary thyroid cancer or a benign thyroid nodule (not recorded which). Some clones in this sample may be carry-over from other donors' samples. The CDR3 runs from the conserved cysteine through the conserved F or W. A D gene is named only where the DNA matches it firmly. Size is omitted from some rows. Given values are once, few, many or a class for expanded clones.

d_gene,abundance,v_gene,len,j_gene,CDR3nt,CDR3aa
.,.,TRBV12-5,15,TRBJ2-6,TGTGCTAGTGGGGAACAGGGATCTGGGGCCAACGTCCTGACTTTC,CASGEQGSGANVLTF
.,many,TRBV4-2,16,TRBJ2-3,TGTGCCAGCAGCCCCGGCCGGGTCCTTGGGACAGATACGCAGTATTTT,CASSPGRVLGTDTQYF
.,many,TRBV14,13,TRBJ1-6,TGTGCCAGCAGCCTTGGGGAATATTCACCCCTCCACTTT,CASSLGEYSPLHF
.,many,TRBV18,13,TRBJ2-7,TGTGCCAGCTCCCGGGGAGAATCCTACGAGCAGTACTTC,CASSRGESYEQYF
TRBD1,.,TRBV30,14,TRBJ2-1,TGTGCCTGGACCCCGACAGGGGGTTACAATGAGCAGTTCTTC,CAWTPTGGYNEQFF
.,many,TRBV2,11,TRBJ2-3,TGTGCCAGCTTTAGGCGTGATACGCAGTATTTT,CASFRRDTQYF
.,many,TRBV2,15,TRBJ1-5,TGTGCCAGCAGTGACCGGGCCTACGGGAAACAGCCCCAGCATTTT,CASSDRAYGKQPQHF
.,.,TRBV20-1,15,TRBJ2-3,TGCAGTGCTAGAGATGGCACTAACGTGATAGATACGCAGTATTTT,CSARDGTNVIDTQYF
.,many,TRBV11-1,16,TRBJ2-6,TGTGCCAGCAGCTTAAGTGGACCCTCTGGGGCCAACGTCCTGACTTTC,CASSLSGPSGANVLTF
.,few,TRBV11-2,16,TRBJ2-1,TGTGCCAGCAGCTCGGGGGACCATCGGCCCTGGTTTGAGCAGTTCTTC,CASSSGDHRPWFEQFF
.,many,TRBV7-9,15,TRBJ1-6,TGTGCCAGCAGCTTAGCGGGCTCCTATAATTCACCCCTCCACTTT,CASSLAGSYNSPLHF
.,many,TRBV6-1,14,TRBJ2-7,TGTGCCAGCAGCCGAGGAGTGGGATCCTACGAGCAGTACTTC,CASSRGVGSYEQYF
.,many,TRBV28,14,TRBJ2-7,TGTGCCAGCAGTTTATTTCGCAGCTCCTACGAGCAGTACTTC,CASSLFRSSYEQYF
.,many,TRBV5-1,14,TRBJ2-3,TGCGCCAGCGACGAGGGGGAGGGAACAGATACGCAGTATTTT,CASDEGEGTDTQYF
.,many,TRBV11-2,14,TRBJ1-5,TGTGCCAGCAGCTTAGACGGTAGCAATCAGCCCCAGCATTTT,CASSLDGSNQPQHF
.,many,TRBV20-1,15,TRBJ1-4,TGCAGTGCTAGAGAGGTGGGGACGGTGGATGGAAAACTGTTTTTT,CSAREVGTVDGKLFF
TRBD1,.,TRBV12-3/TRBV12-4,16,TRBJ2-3,TGTGCCAGCAGTTCGTTCCTGACAGAACAGGGGTATACGCAGTATTTT,CASSSFLTEQGYTQYF
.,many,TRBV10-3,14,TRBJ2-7,TGTGCCATCAGTGAGTCGAGCGGCCGCCCCGGGCAGTACTTC,CAISESSGRPGQYF
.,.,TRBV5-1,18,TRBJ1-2,TGCGCCAGCAGCTCCCGGGATCGAGGGAGAGGAGGGAAAGTGGGCTACACCTTC,CASSSRDRGRGGKVGYTF
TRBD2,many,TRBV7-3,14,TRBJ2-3,TGTGCCAGCAGCCCTATTTTGGGAGGGGATACGCAGTATTTT,CASSPILGGDTQYF
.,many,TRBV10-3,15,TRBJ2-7,TGTGCCATCAGTTCAACAGGGAGTGGGACCTACGAGCAGTACTTC,CAISSTGSGTYEQYF
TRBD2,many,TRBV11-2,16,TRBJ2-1,TGTGCCAGTAGCGGGGGCTTTCAGAGGCGCTACAATGAGCAGTTCTTC,CASSGGFQRRYNEQFF
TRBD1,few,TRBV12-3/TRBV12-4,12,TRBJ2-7,TGTGCCAGCAGGCCCACAGGGGACGAGCAGTACTTC,CASRPTGDEQYF
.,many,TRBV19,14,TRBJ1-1,TGTGCCAGTAGTATAGATCTCTGGGGCACTGAAGCTTTCTTT,CASSIDLWGTEAFF
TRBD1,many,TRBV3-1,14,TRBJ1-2,TGTGCCAGCAGCCAAGAAGGACAGGGGGCAATCTACACCTTC,CASSQEGQGAIYTF